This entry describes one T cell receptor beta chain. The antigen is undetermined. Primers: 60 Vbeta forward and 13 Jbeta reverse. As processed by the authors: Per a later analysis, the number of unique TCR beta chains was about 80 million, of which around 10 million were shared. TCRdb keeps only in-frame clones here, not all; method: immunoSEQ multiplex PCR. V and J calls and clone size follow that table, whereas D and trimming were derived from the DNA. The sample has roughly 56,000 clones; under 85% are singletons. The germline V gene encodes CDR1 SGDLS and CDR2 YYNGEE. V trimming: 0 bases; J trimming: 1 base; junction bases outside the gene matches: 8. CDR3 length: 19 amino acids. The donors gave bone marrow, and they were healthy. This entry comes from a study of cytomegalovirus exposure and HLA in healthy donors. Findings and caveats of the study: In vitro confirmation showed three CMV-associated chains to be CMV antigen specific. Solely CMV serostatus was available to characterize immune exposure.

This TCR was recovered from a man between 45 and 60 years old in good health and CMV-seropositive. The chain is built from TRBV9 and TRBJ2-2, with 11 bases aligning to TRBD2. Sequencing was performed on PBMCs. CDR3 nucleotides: TGTGCCAGCAGCGTAGGTGTTAGCGGGGGGGCCGGGAACACCGGGGAGCTGTTTTTT. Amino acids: CASSVGVSGGAGNTGELFF. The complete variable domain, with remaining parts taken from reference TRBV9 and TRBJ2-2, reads DSGVTQTPKHLITATGQRVTLRCSPRSGDLSVYWYQQSLDQGLQFLIQYYNGEERAKGNILERFSAQQFPDLHSELNLSSLELGDSALYFCASSVGVSGGAGNTGELFFGEGSRLTVL.